This T cell receptor beta chain appears in the sequencing data of a study of graft-versus-host responses after intestinal transplantation. Across the whole study: Every one of the recipients received anti-thymocyte globulin induction and afterwards took tacrolimus and steroids for around 3 years. Study outcomes and limitations: Detected in recipient marrow were GvH clones, some of which were first observed in ileum or blood. Peak levels of circulating GvH clones tracked with early post-transplant HvG declines.

The CDR3 is 15 residues long. The germline CDR1 and CDR2 sequences are MNHEY and SMNVEV (reference sequence). Grafts had their tissue processed, releasing intraepithelial and lamina propria lymphocytes. On this clone itself: Its antigen remains unknown. The junction differs from germline at one of its ends, possibly a read error.

TCRdb keeps only in-frame clones here, not all; method: immunoSEQ multiplex PCR. The sample lists 60,000 to 65,000 clones; around 86% were seen once. The sequence derives from a human patient who received an intestinal transplant, so some T cells may come from the graft donor. The genes are TRBV27 and TRBJ2-7, with no clear D. Sample: ileum tissue, taken more than 350 days after transplant. CDR3 residues: CANSFRFGGGYEQYF. The CDR3 DNA sequence: TGTGCCAACAGTTTTCGCTTCGGTGGTGGCTACGAGCAGTACTTC.